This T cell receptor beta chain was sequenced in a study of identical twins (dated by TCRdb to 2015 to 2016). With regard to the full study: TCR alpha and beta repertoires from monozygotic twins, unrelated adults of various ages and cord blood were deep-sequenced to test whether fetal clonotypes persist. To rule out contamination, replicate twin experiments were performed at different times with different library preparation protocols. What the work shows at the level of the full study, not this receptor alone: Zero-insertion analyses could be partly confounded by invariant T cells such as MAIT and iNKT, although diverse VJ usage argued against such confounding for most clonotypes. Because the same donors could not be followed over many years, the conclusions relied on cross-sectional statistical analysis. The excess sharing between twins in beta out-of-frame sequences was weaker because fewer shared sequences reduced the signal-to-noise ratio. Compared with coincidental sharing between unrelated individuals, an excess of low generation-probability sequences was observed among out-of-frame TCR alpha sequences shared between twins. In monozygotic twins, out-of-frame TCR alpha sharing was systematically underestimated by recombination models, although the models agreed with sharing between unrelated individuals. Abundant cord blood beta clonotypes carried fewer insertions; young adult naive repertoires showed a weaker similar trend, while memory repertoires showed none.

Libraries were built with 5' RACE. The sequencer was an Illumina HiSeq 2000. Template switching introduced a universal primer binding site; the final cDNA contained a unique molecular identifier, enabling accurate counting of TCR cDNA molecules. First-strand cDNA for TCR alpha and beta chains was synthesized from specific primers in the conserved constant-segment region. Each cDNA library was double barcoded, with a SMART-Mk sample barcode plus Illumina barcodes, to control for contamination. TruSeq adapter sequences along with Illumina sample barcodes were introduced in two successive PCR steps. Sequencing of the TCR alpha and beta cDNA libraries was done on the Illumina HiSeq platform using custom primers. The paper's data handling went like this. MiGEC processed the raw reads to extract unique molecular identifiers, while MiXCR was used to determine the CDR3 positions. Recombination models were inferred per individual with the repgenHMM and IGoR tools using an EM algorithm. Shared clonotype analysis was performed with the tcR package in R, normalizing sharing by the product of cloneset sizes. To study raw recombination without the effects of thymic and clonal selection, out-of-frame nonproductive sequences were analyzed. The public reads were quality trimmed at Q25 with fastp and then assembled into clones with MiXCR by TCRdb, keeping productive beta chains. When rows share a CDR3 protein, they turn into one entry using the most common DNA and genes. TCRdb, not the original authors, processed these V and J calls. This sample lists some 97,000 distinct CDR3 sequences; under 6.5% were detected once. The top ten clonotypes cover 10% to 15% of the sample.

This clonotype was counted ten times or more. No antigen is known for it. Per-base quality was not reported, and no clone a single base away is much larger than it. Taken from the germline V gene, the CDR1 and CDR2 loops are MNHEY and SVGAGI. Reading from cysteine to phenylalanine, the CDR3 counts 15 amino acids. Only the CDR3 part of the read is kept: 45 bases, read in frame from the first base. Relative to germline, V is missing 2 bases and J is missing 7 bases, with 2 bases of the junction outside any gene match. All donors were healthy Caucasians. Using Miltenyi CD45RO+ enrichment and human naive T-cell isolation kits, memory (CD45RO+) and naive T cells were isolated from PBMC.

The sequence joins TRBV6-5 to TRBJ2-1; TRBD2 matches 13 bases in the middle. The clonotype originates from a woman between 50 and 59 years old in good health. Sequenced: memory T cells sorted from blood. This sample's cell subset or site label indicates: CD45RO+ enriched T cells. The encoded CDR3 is CASSYRTSGRNEQFF. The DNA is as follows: TGTGCCAGCAGTTACCGGACTAGCGGGAGAAATGAGCAGTTCTTC.